This T cell receptor beta chain was sequenced during a study of blood T cell repertoires in COVID-19. Assay used: immunoSEQ multiplex PCR; TCRdb lists only in-frame clones, some missing. The sample lists roughly 48,000 clones; 65% to 85% were seen once. In germline, CDR1 is LGHNA, CDR2 YNFKEQ. The CDR3 is 17 residues long. Trimming took off 0 bases at V and 5 bases at J, with 19 bases between the two ends. The V call is TRBV4-2, the J call TRBJ2-5; possible D gene TRBD2, 7 bases. Sequencing input: peripheral blood. This clonotype originated in a human donor in a cohort sampled during active COVID-19. The CDR3 DNA is TGTGCCAGCAGCCAAGATCCGACTAGCTCAGGGGTGGAGACCCAGTACTTC. Translated: CASSQDPTSSGVETQYF.